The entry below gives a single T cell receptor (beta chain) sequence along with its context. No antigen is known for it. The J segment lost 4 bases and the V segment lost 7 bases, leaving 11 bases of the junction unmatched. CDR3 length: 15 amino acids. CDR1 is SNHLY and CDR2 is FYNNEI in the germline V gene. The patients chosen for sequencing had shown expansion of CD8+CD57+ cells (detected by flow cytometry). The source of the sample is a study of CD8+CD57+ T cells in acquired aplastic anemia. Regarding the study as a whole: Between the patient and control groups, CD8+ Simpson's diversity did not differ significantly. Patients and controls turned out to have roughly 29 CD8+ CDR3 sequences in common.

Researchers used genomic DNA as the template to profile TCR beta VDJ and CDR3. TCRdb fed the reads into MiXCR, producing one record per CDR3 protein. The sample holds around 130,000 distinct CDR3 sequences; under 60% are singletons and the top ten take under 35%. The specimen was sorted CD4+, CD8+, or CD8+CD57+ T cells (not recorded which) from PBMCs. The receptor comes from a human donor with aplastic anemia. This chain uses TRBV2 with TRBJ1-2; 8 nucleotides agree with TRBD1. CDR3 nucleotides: TGTGCCAGCACCATTCAGGGGGCGGTTGGCTATGGCTACACCTTC. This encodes CASTIQGAVGYGYTF.